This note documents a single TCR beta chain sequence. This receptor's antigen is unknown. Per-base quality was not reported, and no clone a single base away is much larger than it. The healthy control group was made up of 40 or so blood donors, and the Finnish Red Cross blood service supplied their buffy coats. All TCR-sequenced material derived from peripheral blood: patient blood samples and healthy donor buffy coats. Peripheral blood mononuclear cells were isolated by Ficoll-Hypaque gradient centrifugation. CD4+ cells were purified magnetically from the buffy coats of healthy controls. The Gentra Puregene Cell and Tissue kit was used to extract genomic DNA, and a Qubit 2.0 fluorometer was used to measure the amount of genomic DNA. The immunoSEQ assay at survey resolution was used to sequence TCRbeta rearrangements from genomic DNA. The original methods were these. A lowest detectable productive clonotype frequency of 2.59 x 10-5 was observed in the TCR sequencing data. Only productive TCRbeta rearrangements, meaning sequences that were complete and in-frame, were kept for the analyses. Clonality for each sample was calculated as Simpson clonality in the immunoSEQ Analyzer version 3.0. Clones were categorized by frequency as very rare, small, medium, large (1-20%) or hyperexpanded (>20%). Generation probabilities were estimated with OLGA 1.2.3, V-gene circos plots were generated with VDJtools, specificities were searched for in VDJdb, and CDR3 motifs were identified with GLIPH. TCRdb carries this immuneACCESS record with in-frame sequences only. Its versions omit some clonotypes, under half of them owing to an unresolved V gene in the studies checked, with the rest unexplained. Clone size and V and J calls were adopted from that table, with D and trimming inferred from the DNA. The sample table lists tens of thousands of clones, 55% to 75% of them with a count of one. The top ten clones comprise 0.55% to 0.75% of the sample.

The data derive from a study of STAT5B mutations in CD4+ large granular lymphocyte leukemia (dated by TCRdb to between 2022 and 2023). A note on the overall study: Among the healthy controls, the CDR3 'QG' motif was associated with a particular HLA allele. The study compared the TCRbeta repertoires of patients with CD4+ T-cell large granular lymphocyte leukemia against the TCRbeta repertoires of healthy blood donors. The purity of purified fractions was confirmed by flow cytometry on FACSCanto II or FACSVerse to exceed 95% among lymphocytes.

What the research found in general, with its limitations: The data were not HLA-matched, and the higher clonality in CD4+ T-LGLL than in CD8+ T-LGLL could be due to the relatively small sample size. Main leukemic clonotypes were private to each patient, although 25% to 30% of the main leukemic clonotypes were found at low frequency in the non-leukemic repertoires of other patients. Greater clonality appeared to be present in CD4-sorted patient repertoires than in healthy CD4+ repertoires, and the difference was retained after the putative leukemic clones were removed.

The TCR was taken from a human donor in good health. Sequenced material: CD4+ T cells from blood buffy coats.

DNA sequence: TGTGCCAGCAGTGTTTCCCCCTCTAAAAGTGAGCAGTTCTTC. Translated, it gives CASSVSPSKSEQFF. The chain uses TRBV6-1 and TRBJ2-1; the D segment cannot be called with confidence. There are 14 amino acids in the CDR3, from cysteine to phenylalanine inclusive. Only the CDR3 part of the read is kept: 42 bases, read in frame from the first base. Between the V and J ends, shortened by 4 bases and 9 bases respectively, the junction contains 16 bases. Per the germline V gene, MNHNS is the CDR1 and SASEGT is the CDR2.